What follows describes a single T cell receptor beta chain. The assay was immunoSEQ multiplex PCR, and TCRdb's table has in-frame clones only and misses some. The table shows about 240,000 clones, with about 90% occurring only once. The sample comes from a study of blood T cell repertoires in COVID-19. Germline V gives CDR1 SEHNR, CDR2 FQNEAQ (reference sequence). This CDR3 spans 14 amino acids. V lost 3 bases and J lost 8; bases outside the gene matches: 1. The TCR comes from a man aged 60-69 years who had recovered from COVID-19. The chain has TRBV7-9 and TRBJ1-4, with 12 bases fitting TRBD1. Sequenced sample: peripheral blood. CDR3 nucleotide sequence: TGTGCCAGCAGCTTGGGACAGGGGGCAGAAAAACTGTTTTTT. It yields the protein CASSLGQGAEKLFF. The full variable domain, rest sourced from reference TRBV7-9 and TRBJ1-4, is DTGVSQNPRHKITKRGQNVTFRCDPISEHNRLYWYRQTLGQGPEFLTYFQNEAQLEKSRLLSDRFSAERPKGSFSTLEIQRTEQGDSAMYLCASSLGQGAEKLFFGSGTQLSVL.